This passage covers 29 T cell receptor beta chains from one sample sequenced in a study of T cell repertoires in cytomegalovirus infection. Their specific antigens are unknown. TCRdb ran MiXCR on the reads and lists one entry per CDR3 protein. The table includes fewer than 1,000,000 distinct CDR3 sequences, less than 40% detected once. This material consisted of cultured CD8+ T cells from PBMCs, taken from culture after CMV antigen stimulation. The receptors were sampled from a human donor in good health (CMV status not recorded). Some clones in this sample may be carry-over from other donors' samples.

This clonotype was found many times. The chain joins TRBV4-1 to TRBJ2-1; maybe TRBD2 (6 bases). Germline V gives CDR1 MGHRA, CDR2 YSYEKL. Trimming stripped 3 bases from V and 4 bases from J, with 7 bases between. This CDR3 contains 13 residues. Here the CDR3 DNA reads TGCGCCAGCAGCCAGGAGGGATACAATGAGCAGTTCTTC. Its protein is CASSQEGYNEQFF.

V usage is TRBV29-1 and J usage is TRBJ1-1; no definite D call. Germline assignment: CDR1 SQVTM and CDR2 ANQGSEA. This CDR3 is built from 14 residues. Trimming took off 6 bases at V and 2 bases at J, with 16 bases between the two ends. CDR3 DNA sequence: TGCAGCGTCATCGCGGTGCAGACTAACACTGAAGCTTTCTTT. Translation: CSVIAVQTNTEAFF.

There are a few counts of this clonotype. V is TRBV29-1 and J is TRBJ1-5; 9 bases agree with TRBD1. Germline trimming cut 8 bases from V and 0 bases from J; bases unmatched to any gene: 5. From germline, CDR1 is SQVTM and CDR2 ANQGSEA. The CDR3 covers 14 residues. CDR3 DNA: TGCAGCACGTGGACAGGGGATAGCAATCAGCCCCAGCATTTT. This translates into CSTWTGDSNQPQHF.

This clonotype was seen ten or more times. The genes are TRBV5-5 and TRBJ2-2; 13 bases map to TRBD2. The CDR3 has 18 amino acids. The trim removed 2 bases at V and 8 bases at J, leaving 12 bases unmatched. Germline CDR1 and CDR2: SGHKS and YYEKEE (reference sequence). The CDR3 reads CASSFPTSGGHRQGELFF. The CDR3 region has the DNA TGTGCCAGCAGCTTCCCGACTAGCGGGGGGCACCGACAAGGGGAGCTGTTTTTT.

The chain combines TRBV25-1 with TRBJ1-5; D is uncertain. The CDR3 is made up of 15 amino acids. Looked up from germline, CDR1 is MGHDK and CDR2 is SYGVNS. V gave up 6 bases and J gave up 3 bases, with 15 bases separating them. The CDR3 DNA follows: TGTGCCAGCAGCAAGACGGACTCCCTCAATCAGCCCCAGCATTTT. Translating it yields CASSKTDSLNQPQHF.

About this clonotype: A much larger clone lies a single base off, so this may be a read error. CDR3 nucleotide sequence: TGTACCAGCAGCTTAGAGCTTCCGGGACTAGCGGGGACCGGGGAGCTGTTTTTT. Protein: CTSSLELPGLAGTGELFF. This sequence joins TRBV7-6 and TRBJ2-2; 13 bases map to TRBD2. CDR1 and CDR2 from the germline V gene are SGHVS and FNYEAQ. The CDR3 totals 18 residues.

This clonotype was counted only a few times. The chain is built from TRBV6-6 and TRBJ1-4, with D unresolved. The CDR3 is 15 residues long. Germline CDR1 reads MNHNY; CDR2 reads SVGAGI (reference sequence). V was pared by 5 bases and J by 6 bases, with 16 bases between. The CDR3 region has the DNA TGTGCCAGCAGTCCTCCGGGTTCCGCGGATGAAAAACTGTTTTTT. Amino acid sequence: CASSPPGSADEKLFF.

This chain joins TRBV7-2 and TRBJ2-2; TRBD2 matches at 8 bases. The germline CDR1 and CDR2 sequences are SGHTA and FQGNSA. V was clipped by 5 bases and J by 4 bases; unmatched bases: 12. The CDR3 has 17 residues. The CDR3 protein is CTSSRGVRGASTGELFF. Written as DNA, the CDR3 is TGTACCAGCAGCCGGGGGGTGCGGGGGGCCTCCACCGGGGAGCTGTTTTTT.

The chain couples TRBV6-4 to TRBJ2-5, with 12 bases matching TRBD2. With 8 bases clipped from V and 5 bases from J, the junction kept 6 bases outside the gene matches. Germline V CDR1 and CDR2: MRHNA, SNTAGT. The CDR3 has 14 residues. CDR3 DNA: TGTGCCAGCGGAAGGACTAGCGGGGAGGAGACCCAGTACTTC. It codes for CASGRTSGEETQYF.

The chain carries TRBV12-3 or TRBV12-4 and TRBJ2-5; 9 bases line up with TRBD2. The CDR3 has 15 residues. V gave up 6 bases and J gave up 0 bases; unmatched junction bases: 5. This CDR3 is CASSPTSGYQETQYF. The CDR3 bases are TGTGCCAGCAGCCCGACTAGCGGTTACCAAGAGACCCAGTACTTC.

This clonotype has only a few counts. V and J are TRBV27 and TRBJ2-2; D not certain. Germline CDR1 reads MNHEY; CDR2 reads SMNVEV (reference sequence). V was shortened by 7 bases and J by 3 bases, with 9 bases between the two germline ends. The CDR3 totals 13 residues. The CDR3 loop reads CASTVDYTGELFF. The CDR3 DNA reads as TGTGCCAGCACCGTCGATTACACCGGGGAGCTGTTTTTT.

The chain couples TRBV12-3 or TRBV12-4 to TRBJ2-7; D is perhaps TRBD1 or TRBD2 (5 bases each). The CDR3 sequence is 14 residues long. The V gene lost 5 bases and the J gene lost 5 bases, with 16 bases spanning the gap. The CDR3 DNA reads TGTGCCAGCAGTCAGACGGGGCCCTCGGACGAGCAGTACTTC. Encoded protein: CASSQTGPSDEQYF.

This clonotype was counted only a few times. V usage is TRBV7-8 and J usage is TRBJ1-1; D uncertain. Germline CDR1 SGHVS, CDR2 FQNEAQ. This CDR3 contains 14 residues. Trimming cost V 3 bases and J 1 base, with 9 bases left between them. The CDR3 loop is CASSFWVANTEAFF. As DNA, the CDR3 is TGTGCCAGCAGCTTCTGGGTTGCGAACACTGAAGCTTTCTTT.

The chain joins TRBV10-3 to TRBJ1-4, with D unresolved. In germline, CDR1 is ENHRY, CDR2 SYGVKD. V shed 4 bases and J shed 9 bases, with 9 bases lying between them. The CDR3 totals 12 residues. The DNA of the CDR3 is TGTGCCATCAGTGGTATCGACAAAAAACTGTTTTTT. It translates to CAISGIDKKLFF.

This clonotype was seen a few times. The chain is built from TRBV7-9 and TRBJ2-1; D is perhaps TRBD1 or TRBD2 (6 bases each). The germline V gene encodes CDR1 SEHNR and CDR2 FQNEAQ (reference sequence). Deletions cut 9 bases from V and 6 bases from J, with 24 bases between. The CDR3 sequence is 16 residues long. Here the CDR3 DNA reads TGTGCCAGTGACGGGGGTACTAGGACAGTAGGCAATGAGCAGTTCTTC. Its protein product is CASDGGTRTVGNEQFF.

The genes are TRBV4-1 and TRBJ2-1; D is ambiguous. Germline CDR1 MGHRA, CDR2 YSYEKL. Trimming took 0 bases from V and 8 from J, leaving 17 bases between them. The CDR3 extends over 16 amino acids. The DNA of the CDR3 is TGCGCCAGCAGCCAAGAAGTGGCAGGCAGCGATTATGAGCAGTTCTTC. Protein: CASSQEVAGSDYEQFF.

A few counts support this clonotype. The genes are TRBV7-9 and TRBJ2-7, with D unclear. V was clipped by 4 bases and J by 0 bases, with 19 bases between them. The CDR3 contains 17 residues. Germline V CDR1 and CDR2: SEHNR, FQNEAQ (reference sequence). The chain's CDR3 is CASSSPHLELSSYEQYF. The CDR3, as DNA: TGTGCCAGCAGCTCCCCCCACCTAGAGTTGAGCTCCTACGAGCAGTACTTC.

The chain recombines TRBV6-6 with TRBJ1-5, with unresolved D. Germline assignment: CDR1 MNHNY and CDR2 SVGAGI (reference sequence). The CDR3 is made up of 13 amino acids. Trimming shortened V by 6 bases and J by 2 bases, and 8 bases separated the two germline ends. The CDR3 loop reads CASRTEGNQPQHF. The CDR3, as DNA: TGTGCCAGCAGGACCGAGGGCAATCAGCCCCAGCATTTT.

This clonotype showed up just a few times. The chain recombines TRBV7-9 with TRBJ1-5, with D possibly TRBD1 on 6 matching bases. The CDR3 has 16 residues. V lost 2 bases and J 3 bases, leaving 14 bases between the germline ends. Germline V gene lookup returns CDR1 SEHNR and CDR2 FQNEAQ (reference sequence). The CDR3 sequence is CASSLHQGSDNQPQHF. CDR3 DNA: TGTGCCAGCAGCTTACACCAGGGGAGCGACAATCAGCCCCAGCATTTT. The entire variable domain, with the rest obtained from reference TRBV7-9 and TRBJ1-5, is as follows: DTGVSQNPRHKITKRGQNVTFRCDPISEHNRLYWYRQTLGQGPEFLTYFQNEAQLEKSRLLSDRFSAERPKGSFSTLEIQRTEQGDSAMYLCASSLHQGSDNQPQHFGDGTRLSIL.

This clonotype was seen only a few times. The V gene is TRBV11-2, the J gene TRBJ2-1; TRBD1 matches 9 bases. The length of the CDR3 is 16 residues. Germline trimming cut 3 bases from V and 0 bases from J; bases unmatched to any gene: 3. Germline CDR1 reads SGHAT; CDR2 reads FQNNGV. This CDR3 is CASSFPGQGSYNEQFF. Written as DNA, the CDR3 is TGTGCCAGCAGCTTCCCGGGACAGGGCTCCTACAATGAGCAGTTCTTC. Variable domain in full (rest from reference TRBV11-2 and TRBJ2-1): EAGVAQSPRYKIIEKRQSVAFWCNPISGHATLYWYQQILGQGPKLLIQFQNNGVVDDSQLPKDRFSAERLKGVDSTLKIQPAKLEDSAVYLCASSFPGQGSYNEQFFGPGTRLTVL.

The rearrangement joins TRBV12-3 or TRBV12-4 to TRBJ2-1; 8 nucleotides align to TRBD1. The CDR3 is 16 residues long. V lost 4 bases and J lost 6; bases outside the gene matches: 11. Written as DNA, the CDR3 is TGTGCCAGCAGTTGGCTTCAGGGGGCTTTTTTCAATGAGCAGTTCTTC. This translates into CASSWLQGAFFNEQFF.

Only a few counts were recorded for this clonotype. The rearrangement links TRBV9 to TRBJ1-3; unclear D gene. The V gene's germline CDR1 is SGDLS and CDR2 YYNGEE. The CDR3 sequence is 16 residues long. The V gene lost 0 bases and the J gene lost 2 bases, with 12 bases spanning the gap. CDR3 sequence: CASSVGGGSAGNTIYF. The CDR3 DNA reads as TGTGCCAGCAGCGTAGGTGGAGGGTCCGCTGGAAACACCATATATTTT.

This clonotype appeared many times. A read error may account for a junction end that differs from germline. The rearrangement uses TRBV5-1 and TRBJ2-3, with TRBD1 matching 9 bases. Germline V gene lookup returns CDR1 SGHRS and CDR2 YFSETQ. The CDR3 runs to 14 residues. DNA of the CDR3: TGTGCCAGCAGCCTAGGACAGGGGTCAGATACGCAGTATTTT. Translation: CASSLGQGSDTQYF.

This clonotype was found once. This rearrangement joins TRBV13 to TRBJ2-7; 9 bases fit TRBD1. V dropped 5 bases and J dropped 6; count of bases not matched to a gene: 8. This CDR3 is 14 amino acids long. Germline values: CDR1 PRHDT, CDR2 FYEKMQ (reference sequence). CDR3 protein: CASSEGQGLREQYF. For the CDR3, the DNA is TGTGCCAGCAGCGAGGGACAGGGACTACGCGAGCAGTACTTC.

The V call is TRBV6-2 or TRBV6-3, the J call TRBJ1-1; no clear D gene. The CDR3 has 13 residues. Germline V gene data show CDR1 as MNHEY and CDR2 as SVGEGT. With 8 bases removed from V and 1 base from J, the gap between germline ends came to 11 bases. CDR3 coding DNA: TGTGCCAGCGGAGCGTCCTGGAACACTGAAGCTTTCTTT. Its protein product is CASGASWNTEAFF.

This clonotype has only a few counts. The V gene is TRBV6-1, the J gene TRBJ1-5; the D gene is possibly TRBD1 (6 bases). The V and J ends lost 2 bases and 2 bases respectively, with 13 bases between them. CDR3 size: 16 residues. Germline V lookup: CDR1 MNHNS, CDR2 SASEGT. The CDR3 spells CASSEKGVWGNQPQHF. CDR3 sequence (DNA): TGTGCCAGCAGTGAAAAGGGGGTTTGGGGCAATCAGCCCCAGCATTTT.

This chain joins TRBV7-9 and TRBJ2-2; 10 bases agree with TRBD1. Germline lookup yields CDR1 SEHNR and CDR2 FQNEAQ (reference sequence). This CDR3 is 15 amino acids long. The ends lost 4 bases at V and 9 bases at J; junction bases unmatched: 8. In DNA form, the CDR3 reads TGTGCCAGCAGCTCTCATGACAGGGGGCAACGGGAGCTGTTTTTT. Translating gives CASSSHDRGQRELFF.

This clonotype showed up just a few times. This chain joins TRBV7-9 and TRBJ2-1; tentatively, D is TRBD1 (5 bases). The V gene lost 8 bases and the J gene lost 5 bases, with 13 bases spanning the gap. This CDR3 region has 13 residues. Germline V CDR1 and CDR2: SEHNR, FQNEAQ (reference sequence). The CDR3 DNA follows: TGTGCCAGCCGGAACAGGCACCACAATGAGCAGTTCTTC. This encodes CASRNRHHNEQFF.

The V call is TRBV19, the J call TRBJ1-1, with D maybe TRBD1 (5 bases). Germline CDR1 is LNHDA and CDR2 is SQIVND (reference sequence). The CDR3 is 20 amino acids. V was shortened by 7 bases and J by 0 bases, with 30 bases between the two germline ends. The CDR3 DNA is TGTGCCAGTACCCTATCGGGGGTAGGATCGGTCCTGAAATTGAACACTGAAGCTTTCTTT. The encoded protein is CASTLSGVGSVLKLNTEAFF.